A selection of T cell receptor beta chains follows, all from one sample in a study of tumor-infiltrating lymphocytes in localized non-small cell lung cancer. The assay was immunoSEQ multiplex PCR, and TCRdb's table has in-frame clones only and misses some. The data contain roughly 7,100 clones, 74% of them singletons. The sequenced sample consisted of uninvolved lung tissue not adjacent to the tumor. All receptors derive from a human donor with non-small cell lung cancer. Each CDR3 is given with its conserved first and last residue. Fields, in order: clone size, CDR3 length, V gene, J gene, CDR3 protein. The size entry is marked missing in some rows and otherwise reads once, few, many or a size class.

>-|16|TRBV9|TRBJ1-2
CASSPSGDRDLYGYTF
>-|13|TRBV9|TRBJ2-1
CASSSDQTNEQFF
>-|17|TRBV9|TRBJ2-3
CASSAQASGGITDTQYF
>few|18|TRBV7-9|TRBJ2-2
CASSLFGRGDANTGELFF
>-|15|TRBV5-1|TRBJ2-2
CASSPGQLGTGELFF
>-|15|TRBV7-2|TRBJ1-1
CASSPSGTDNTEAFF
>once|12|TRBV7-2|TRBJ2-7
CASSLETREQYF
>-|16|TRBV4-3|TRBJ2-5
CASSQDFRRSQETQYF
>-|16|TRBV7-9|TRBJ2-7
CASSPMVWAGDYEQYF
>-|15|TRBV4-1|TRBJ1-5
CASSQQDGSNQPQHF
>-|14|TRBV5-6|TRBJ2-7
CASSLYGRTYEQYF
>-|15|TRBV4-3|TRBJ2-1
CASSQQQGDYNEQFF
>-|12|TRBV10-3|TRBJ1-2
CAIRSDRDGYTF
>-|13|TRBV19|TRBJ1-3
CASSTGTGNTIYF
>-|15|TRBV7-6|TRBJ2-1
CASSPSGGLYNEQFF
>-|15|TRBV9|TRBJ1-2
CASSGLTIDDYGYTF
>-|15|TRBV6-5|TRBJ1-1
CASSRLDRDGTEAFF
>-|15|TRBV4-2|TRBJ2-1
CASSQRPGTGGEQFF
>-|15|TRBV27|TRBJ1-5
CASSLDRGFGQPQHF
>few|14|TRBV27|TRBJ2-7
CASSLDSYSYEQYF
>-|16|TRBV19|TRBJ1-5
CASSILGGRRNQPQHF
>-|15|TRBV6-5|TRBJ2-7
CASSYEAGGRYEQYF